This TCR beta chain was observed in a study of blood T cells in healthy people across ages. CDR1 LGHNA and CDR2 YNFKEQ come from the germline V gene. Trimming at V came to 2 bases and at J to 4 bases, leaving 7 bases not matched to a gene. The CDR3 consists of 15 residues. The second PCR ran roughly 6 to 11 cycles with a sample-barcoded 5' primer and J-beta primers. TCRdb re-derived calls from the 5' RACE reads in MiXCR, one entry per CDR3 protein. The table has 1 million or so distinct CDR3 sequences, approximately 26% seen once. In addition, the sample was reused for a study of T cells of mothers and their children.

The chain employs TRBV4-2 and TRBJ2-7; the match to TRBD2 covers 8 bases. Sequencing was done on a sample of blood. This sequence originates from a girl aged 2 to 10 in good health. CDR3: CASSQTLAAGYEQYF. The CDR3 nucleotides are TGTGCCAGCAGCCAAACACTAGCGGCGGGATACGAGCAGTACTTC.